The sequence of this TCR beta chain was determined in a study of breast tumors, draining lymph nodes, adjacent tissues. Breast cancer patients provided tissue from their axillary draining lymph nodes. TCRdb recomputed calls from the multiplex PCR reads with MiXCR, one row per CDR3 protein. The repertoire holds nearly 200,000 distinct CDR3 sequences, with approximately 30% as singletons. Study-wide points: Tumor T cell lymph node origin was a supported hypothesis, not proven. Luminal-like breast cancer showed significantly greater tumor-nontumor repertoire similarity than basal-like breast cancer did.

V gave up 7 bases and J gave up 3 bases; unmatched junction bases: 8. The CDR3 extends over 15 amino acids. The germline V gene encodes CDR1 MNHEY and CDR2 SVGEGT. With respect to this clonotype: Its antigen is not identified.

The sequenced material came from axillary lymph node tissue. This TCR came from a female donor with breast cancer. Some clones in this sample may be carry-over from other donors' samples. The rearrangement joins TRBV6-2 or TRBV6-3 to TRBJ2-5; 10 nucleotides line up with TRBD2. CDR3 in amino acids: CASTRGLALEETQYF. The CDR3 nucleotides read TGTGCCAGCACCAGGGGACTAGCGCTCGAAGAGACCCAGTACTTC.